This TCR beta chain was observed in a study of blood T cell repertoires in COVID-19. Study as a whole: Collection of acute and convalescent COVID-19 samples took place in the United States, Italy and Spain. Sources were T cells, B-cell-depleted T cells, or PBMCs; the material itself was cDNA or gDNA.

The CDR3 runs 16 residues. V dropped 2 bases and J dropped 7; count of bases not matched to a gene: 13. Germline assignment: CDR1 MNHEY and CDR2 SVGEGT. Some clones are missing from TCRdb's copy, which holds only in-frame ones; the method was immunoSEQ multiplex PCR. Among some 250,000 clones listed, roughly 80% were seen once. This chain uses TRBV6-2 or TRBV6-3 with TRBJ2-7; 8 bases map to TRBD1. The receptor comes from a woman older than 75 with acute or convalescent COVID-19. Sample: peripheral blood. The CDR3 DNA follows: TGTGCCAGCAGTTACGGGACAGGTGGGACTTTGCGGGAGCAGTACTTC. Encoded protein: CASSYGTGGTLREQYF.